This is a list of T cell receptor beta chains from one sample in a study of regulatory T cells in long-lasting Graves disease. TCRdb ran MiXCR on the multiplex PCR reads and lists one entry per CDR3 protein. The table has approximately 400,000 distinct CDR3 sequences, about 11% seen once. These data were likewise used in another study, on T cells in Graves' hyperthyroidism and ophthalmopathy.

Sequenced here: peripheral blood mononuclear cells (PBMCs), sampled at new diagnosis, from a patient treated with antithyroid drugs. The receptors originated from a woman under 30 with Graves disease. CDR3s include the opening cysteine and the closing phenylalanine or tryptophan. The order of the fields is D gene, V gene, CDR3 length, clone size, J gene, CDR3 DNA, CDR3 protein. A D gene is named only where the DNA matches it firmly. Clone size is not always given. Where it is, it says once, few, many or a class for expanded clones.

D: NA; V: TRBV12-3/TRBV12-4; length: 15; size: many; J: TRBJ1-2; DNA: TGTGCCAGCAGCCTTAGGACAGTGCCTAACTATGGCTACACCTTC; CDR3: CASSLRTVPNYGYTF
D: NA; V: TRBV5-1; length: 13; size: many; J: TRBJ1-1; DNA: TGCGCCAGCAGCCCAGGGCCCGGGATAGAAGCTTTCTTT; CDR3: CASSPGPGIEAFF
D: NA; V: TRBV20-1; length: 15; size: many; J: TRBJ2-1; DNA: TGCAGTGCTAGAGACCCTAGCGAGTTCTACAATGAGCAGTTCTTC; CDR3: CSARDPSEFYNEQFF
D: NA; V: TRBV19; length: 15; size: NA; J: TRBJ1-4; DNA: TGTGCCAGTACTAAGGATTCTGCAACTAATGAAAAACTGTTTTTT; CDR3: CASTKDSATNEKLFF
D: NA; V: TRBV6-1; length: 15; size: many; J: TRBJ1-4; DNA: TGTGCCAGCAGTCGTGTCGTCCCAACTAATGAAAAACTGTTTTTT; CDR3: CASSRVVPTNEKLFF
D: TRBD2; V: TRBV20-1; length: 14; size: many; J: TRBJ2-1; DNA: TGCAGTGCCCTACGGGCTAGCGGGATGAGTGAGCAGTTCTTC; CDR3: CSALRASGMSEQFF
D: NA; V: TRBV19; length: 14; size: NA; J: TRBJ2-1; DNA: TGTGCCAGTAGTATCGCTAATTCCTACAATGAGCAGTTCTTC; CDR3: CASSIANSYNEQFF
D: NA; V: TRBV6-5; length: 16; size: many; J: TRBJ2-2; DNA: TGTGCCAGCAGTTTACCGGGACGGACGAACACCGGGGAGCTGTTTTTT; CDR3: CASSLPGRTNTGELFF
D: NA; V: TRBV20-1; length: 14; size: many; J: TRBJ2-5; DNA: TGCAGCTGGGTGGTGGGCGGATCTCAAGAGACCCAGTACTTC; CDR3: CSWVVGGSQETQYF
D: NA; V: TRBV28; length: 16; size: many; J: TRBJ1-5; DNA: TGTGCCAGCAGTCCGGTTGCGGGGGGCGGACATCAGCCCCAGCATTTT; CDR3: CASSPVAGGGHQPQHF